These 9 T cell receptor beta chains originate from one sample sequenced in a study of a mutant IDH1 vaccine in newly diagnosed glioma. Antigens for these TCRs are unknown. Time point described: week 35, safety follow-up. Mutant IDH1 20-mer peptide, at 300 ug, made up each vaccine dose, with topical imiquimod. Method: immunoSEQ multiplex PCR; TCRdb's copy keeps in-frame clones and lacks some. The profile shows roughly 54,000 clones, around 84% of them singletons. This specimen consisted of PBMCs, obtained from a glioma patient whose treatment included an IDH1 peptide vaccine. Receptors originate from a woman between 18 and 29 years old with glioma.

The CDR3 DNA sequence: TGTGCCAGCAGCTTAGAGGCCGGGATTACTGAAGCTTTCTTT. Translating gives CASSLEAGITEAFF. The J gene is TRBJ1-1, the V gene TRBV7-3; D call uncertain. The CDR3 length is 14 residues. V dropped 2 bases and J dropped 5 bases, with 12 bases sitting between them. Germline V lookup: CDR1 SGHTA, CDR2 FQGTGA.

This clone was seen a single time. This chain links TRBV5-1 with TRBJ2-1; 14 bases line up with TRBD2. Germline V lookup: CDR1 SGHRS, CDR2 YFSETQ. Germline trimming cut 0 bases from V and 10 bases from J; bases unmatched to any gene: 3. CDR3 length: 15 residues. The CDR3: CASSLGLAGGDEQFF. Here the CDR3 DNA reads TGCGCCAGCAGCTTGGGACTAGCGGGAGGGGACGAGCAGTTCTTC.

V is TRBV27 and J is TRBJ2-7; TRBD2 aligns across 7 bases. CDR1 and CDR2 from the germline V gene are MNHEY and SMNVEV (reference sequence). V was clipped by 5 bases and J by 0 bases; unmatched bases: 7. This CDR3 is built from 15 residues. In DNA, the CDR3 is TGTGCCAGCAGTGGGAGGGTTGCGGGCTCCTACGAGCAGTACTTC. This sequence encodes CASSGRVAGSYEQYF.

This chain joins TRBV6-1 and TRBJ2-7; tentative D call: TRBD1 (6 bases). The germline V gene has CDR1 MNHNS and CDR2 SASEGT. CDR3 length: 14 residues. The V end was cut by 6 bases, the J end by 2 bases, with 14 bases between. For the CDR3, the DNA is TGTGCCAGCAGCGTGGGGGCGAGGGCCTACGAGCAGTACTTC. This encodes CASSVGARAYEQYF.

This clone was recorded once. The J gene is TRBJ1-3, the V gene TRBV7-6; D unclear. Germline CDR1 SGHVS, CDR2 FNYEAQ. The CDR3 consists of 16 residues. Between the trimmed V and J ends, which lost 2 bases and 3 bases, there was a span of 14 bases. The DNA of the CDR3 is TGTGCCAGCAGCTTATATCCCAGACAATTTGGAAACACCATATATTTT. Translated: CASSLYPRQFGNTIYF.

The chain couples TRBV9 to TRBJ2-1; 9 bases line up with TRBD2. This CDR3 has 16 residues. V dropped 0 bases and J dropped 8; count of bases not matched to a gene: 9. The germline gives CDR1 SGDLS, CDR2 YYNGEE. This chain's CDR3 is CASSVDIAGVMDEQFF. The CDR3 nucleotides are TGTGCCAGCAGCGTAGATATAGCGGGAGTTATGGATGAGCAGTTCTTC.

By proportion, this clone is medium-sized (0.01 to 0.1%). The chain carries TRBV5-1 and TRBJ2-1; no definite D call. The CDR3 runs 13 residues. Germline V gene data show CDR1 as SGHRS and CDR2 as YFSETQ. V was clipped by 1 base and J by 0 bases, with 2 bases between them. The CDR3 here is CASSLTSYNEQFF. The CDR3 region has the DNA TGCGCCAGCAGCTTGACCTCCTACAATGAGCAGTTCTTC.

The V gene is TRBV5-1, the J gene TRBJ1-5, with D tentatively TRBD1 (5 bases). V lost 1 base, J lost 4 bases, and 12 bases lay in between. CDR1 is SGHRS, CDR2 YFSETQ, per germline. The CDR3 sequence is 15 residues long. CDR3 DNA sequence: TGCGCCAGCAGCTTGAACGGGGCTGGGAATCAGCCCCAGCATTTT. Its translation: CASSLNGAGNQPQHF.

The V gene is TRBV30, the J gene TRBJ1-5; D possibly corresponds to TRBD1 (5 bases). This CDR3 comprises 16 residues. Germline lookup yields CDR1 GTSNPN and CDR2 SVGIG (reference sequence). Trimming pared 3 bases from V and 5 bases from J, leaving 20 bases between. For the CDR3, the DNA is TGTGCCTGGAGGCCCACAGGTTTTCGTCGGGATCAGCCCCAGCATTTT. This gives the protein CAWRPTGFRRDQPQHF.